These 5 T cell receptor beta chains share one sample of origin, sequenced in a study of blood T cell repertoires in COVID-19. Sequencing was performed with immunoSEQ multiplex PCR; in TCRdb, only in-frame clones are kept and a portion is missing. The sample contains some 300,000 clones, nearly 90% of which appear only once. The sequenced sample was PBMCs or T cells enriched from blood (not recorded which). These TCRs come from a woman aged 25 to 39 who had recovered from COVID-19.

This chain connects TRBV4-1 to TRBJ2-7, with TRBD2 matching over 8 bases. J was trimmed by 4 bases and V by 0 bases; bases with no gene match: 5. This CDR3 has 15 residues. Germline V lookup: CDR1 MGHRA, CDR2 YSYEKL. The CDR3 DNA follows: TGCGCCAGCAGCCAAGAATCACTAGCGGTTTACGAGCAGTACTTC. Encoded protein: CASSQESLAVYEQYF.

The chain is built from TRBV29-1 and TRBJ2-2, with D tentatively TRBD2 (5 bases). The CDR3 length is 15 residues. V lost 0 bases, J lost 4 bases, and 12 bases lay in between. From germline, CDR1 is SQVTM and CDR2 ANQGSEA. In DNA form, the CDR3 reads TGCAGCGTTGAAGATCCGGGAAAGGCCACCGGGGAGCTGTTTTTT. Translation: CSVEDPGKATGELFF.

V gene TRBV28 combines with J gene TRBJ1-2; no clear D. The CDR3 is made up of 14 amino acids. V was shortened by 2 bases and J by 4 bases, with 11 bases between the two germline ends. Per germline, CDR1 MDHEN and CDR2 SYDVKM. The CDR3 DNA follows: TGTGCCAGCAGTTTACCGGGGAGATCCTATGGCTACACCTTC. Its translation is CASSLPGRSYGYTF.

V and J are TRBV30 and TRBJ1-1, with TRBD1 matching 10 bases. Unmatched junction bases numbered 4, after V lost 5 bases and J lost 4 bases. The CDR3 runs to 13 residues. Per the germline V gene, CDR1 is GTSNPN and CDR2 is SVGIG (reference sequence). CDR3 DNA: TGTGCCTGGGACCGGACAGGGGGCACTGAAGCTTTCTTT. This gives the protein CAWDRTGGTEAFF.

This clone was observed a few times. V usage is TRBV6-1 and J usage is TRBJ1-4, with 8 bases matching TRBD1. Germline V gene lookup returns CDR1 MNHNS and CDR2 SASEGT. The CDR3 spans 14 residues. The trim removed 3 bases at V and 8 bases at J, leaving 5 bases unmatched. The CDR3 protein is CASSDPGTGEKLFF. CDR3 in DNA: TGTGCCAGCAGTGACCCCGGGACAGGAGAAAAACTGTTTTTT.